This T cell receptor beta chain emerged from a study of cytomegalovirus exposure and HLA in healthy donors. This CDR3 contains 15 residues. PCR involved 60 Vbeta and 13 Jbeta primers. The method was immunoSEQ multiplex PCR; TCRdb's version includes in-frame clones alone and lacks a portion of them. The table includes around 58,000 clones, roughly 77% detected once. Study-wide results and limits: A later analysis found TCR association rates differed by HLA locus, highest for DRB1 and lowest for HLA-C. Confirmation in vitro established that a few CMV-associated chains were specific for CMV antigens.

This clone was detected once. The antigen remains unidentified. Sequencing input: PBMCs. This chain connects TRBV21-1 to TRBJ2-6; the table's D gene call, TRBD1, was not cross checked with the DNA. TRBV21-1 is termed a pseudogene. The TCR comes from a female donor in good health and CMV-seronegative. The CDR3 bases are TGTGCCAGCAGCAATCAGGACTCTGGGGCCAACGTCCTGACTTTC. Translating it yields CASSNQDSGANVLTF.